Presented here are 9 T cell receptor beta chains from one specimen sequenced in a study of human T cells and chemical hapten exposure. TCRdb re-called the RACE reads with MiXCR, one entry per CDR3 protein. The sample records roughly 130,000 distinct CDR3 sequences, 9% to 10% being singletons. Specified time point: healthy volunteer bleed at 2 weeks. The template was total RNA from unfractionated whole blood. Sequencing was performed on whole blood. The receptors were sampled from a male donor in good health. Some clones in this sample may be carry-over from other donors' samples.

The table lists this clonotype with many counts. V gene TRBV4-3 combines with J gene TRBJ1-1; possibly TRBD1 for D (5 bases). Per the germline V gene, CDR1 is LGHNA and CDR2 is YSLEER. The CDR3 runs 15 residues. Between the trimmed V and J ends, which lost 2 bases and 7 bases, there was a span of 17 bases. The CDR3 bases are TGCGCCAGCAGCCAATCGCGGGGGACGTCGATTGAAGCTTTCTTT. Protein: CASSQSRGTSIEAFF.

This clonotype occurred a few times. This chain joins TRBV20-1 and TRBJ1-1; D remains ambiguous. Trimming took off 2 bases at V and 1 base at J, with 11 bases between the two ends. The V gene's germline CDR1 is DFQATT and CDR2 SNEGSKA (reference sequence). The CDR3 covers 14 residues. DNA for the CDR3: TGCAGTGCTAGATCCGGGAGCTCGAACACTGAAGCTTTCTTT. Amino acid sequence: CSARSGSSNTEAFF.

This clonotype was seen a handful of times. V gene TRBV20-1 combines with J gene TRBJ1-1; no firm D call. Trimming left V 6 bases short and J 2 bases short, with 13 bases between. Germline CDR1 DFQATT, CDR2 SNEGSKA (reference sequence). This CDR3 contains 13 residues. Here the CDR3 reads CSAADILNTEAFF. CDR3 sequence (DNA): TGCAGTGCGGCTGACATCTTAAACACTGAAGCTTTCTTT.

This clonotype was observed a few times. The CDR3 DNA is TGTGCCATCAGCCTCCAGGGGTCCCCGTACAATGAGCAGTTCTTC. It encodes CAISLQGSPYNEQFF. The genes are TRBV10-3 and TRBJ2-1; D might be TRBD1 (6 bases). This CDR3 has 15 amino acids. Trimming left V 6 bases short and J 4 bases short, with 16 bases between. Germline loops: CDR1 ENHRY, CDR2 SYGVKD.

This clonotype was seen only a few times. The chain employs TRBV4-3 and TRBJ2-1; 7 nucleotides match TRBD1. The trim removed 4 bases at V and 0 bases at J, leaving 3 bases unmatched. The V gene's germline CDR1 is LGHNA and CDR2 YSLEER. This CDR3 contains 15 residues. The CDR3 loop is CASSPWTGSYNEQFF. The CDR3 DNA is TGCGCCAGCAGCCCGTGGACAGGCTCCTACAATGAGCAGTTCTTC.

This clonotype was detected a few times. The V gene is TRBV27, the J gene TRBJ1-1, with 7 nucleotides matching TRBD1. V trimming: 4 bases; J trimming: 1 base; junction bases outside the gene matches: 3. The CDR3 consists of 14 residues. Germline values: CDR1 MNHEY, CDR2 SMNVEV (reference sequence). Here the CDR3 reads CASSYGTANTEAFF. CDR3 bases: TGTGCCAGCAGTTATGGGACAGCGAACACTGAAGCTTTCTTT.

This clonotype was observed many times. The chain couples TRBV12-2 to TRBJ2-7; the tabulated D call, TRBD1, remains unverified against the DNA. TRBV12-2 is a pseudogene locus. CDR3 length: 13 amino acids. The CDR3 DNA reads TGTGCAAGTCGCTTATTAGGGACAGGGGAGCAGTACTTC. It codes for CASRLLGTGEQYF.

This clonotype occurred many times. The chain carries TRBV21-1 and TRBJ2-5; TRBD1 was called by the table and not checked on the DNA. TRBV21-1 is a documented pseudogene. This CDR3 spans 13 amino acids. This chain's CDR3 is CASTGTAEETQYF. CDR3 in DNA: TGTGCCAGCACCGGGACAGCCGAAGAGACCCAGTACTTC.

This clonotype has only a few counts. This sequence joins TRBV5-1 and TRBJ2-1; 7 bases are a match to TRBD1. Germline CDR1 and CDR2: SGHRS and YFSETQ. J lost 8 bases, V lost 0 bases, and 11 bases had no gene match. CDR3 length: 16 residues. As DNA, the CDR3 is TGCGCCAGCAGCTTGGCACTTACAGGGGAGTCGGATGAGCAGTTCTTC. Its translation is CASSLALTGESDEQFF.